This T cell receptor (beta chain) emerged from a study of cytomegalovirus exposure and HLA in healthy donors. This PCR relied on a set of 60 Vbeta primers and 13 Jbeta primers. Sequencing was performed with immunoSEQ multiplex PCR; in TCRdb, only in-frame clones are kept and a portion is missing. This sample has fewer than 350,000 clones, with 80% to 90% found just once. V was shortened by 10 bases and J by 0 bases, with 9 bases between the two germline ends. Germline V lookup: CDR1 SNHLY, CDR2 FYNNEI. This CDR3 contains 13 residues. The chain carries TRBV2 and TRBJ2-2; maybe TRBD1 (5 bases). What was sequenced was PBMCs. This receptor was taken from a woman between 18 and 30 years old in good health and CMV-seronegative. CDR3 in DNA: TGTGCCACCGACAGTTCGAACACCGGGGAGCTGTTTTTT. Its translation: CATDSSNTGELFF.